This T cell receptor beta chain came from a study of radiation and T cells in renal cell carcinoma (dated by TCRdb to 2020 to 2022). As for the study more broadly: A total of 50 to 55 samples underwent TCR beta sequencing, made up of approximately 26 tumors and about 27 peripheral blood samples. The final blood draw took place at 4 weeks after radiation, the same time as nephrectomy. Across all 53 samples, 4,000,000 or so unique CDR3 nucleotide sequences, encoding 2,658,974 unique CDR3 amino acid sequences, were identified. Study-wide conclusions, independent of this receptor: Because pretreatment tumor biopsies were not available, the study could not determine whether clonotypes were already present within the tumor at baseline. In blood, the top tumor clonotypes increased between baseline and 2 weeks post-radiation and then shrank by 4 weeks, which suggests that tumor-resident clones expanded only transiently. Dynamics of the blood repertoire were not tracked past 4 weeks after treatment. The single-armed trial design could not address effects of radiation dose or scheduling on the TCR repertoire.

Following the manufacturer's recommendations, the immunoSEQ kit was used to generate TCR beta libraries from genomic DNA. To prepare the libraries, a first multiplex PCR with proprietary primers was run, followed by a second PCR that added unique barcodes, and a bead cleanup was done after each round. A kit-provided positive control reaction and a negative control reaction were included in every sample batch. The final libraries were assessed on an Agilent 4200 TapeStation D1000 ScreenTape, pooled by volume, and quantified by qPCR. Sequencing was performed on an Illumina NextSeq500 with a MidOutput 150-cycle cartridge, and 156 Read1 and 15 Index1 cycles were run with kit custom primers. The pooled library was loaded at roughly 0.9 pM with around 22% PhiX control spiked in. The source study handled its data this way. The vendor-processed data were analyzed in R, and a clonotype was defined as all T cells that share the same CDR3 nucleotide sequence. In the clone abundance analyses, frequencies were normalized to the 10,000 most abundant clones in each sample. Public T cell clones, which averaged fewer than five per sample, were removed prior to analysis. An abundance difference of at least 32-fold between compartments was the criterion for calling clonotypes tumor-enriched or baseline blood-enriched. A beta-binomial differential abundance model was used to identify clonotypes that were expanded or contracted between blood time points. Similarity between tumor and blood repertoires was quantified using the Baroni-Urbani and Buser coefficient, and groups were compared with two-tailed Wilcoxon tests in R. Here the immuneACCESS table is served through TCRdb, limited to in-frame sequences with V and J called. Missing clones are a known gap in these copies; in checked studies unresolved V genes cover under half, and the rest lacks a known reason. That table furnishes V, J and clone size, whereas the DNA furnished D and trimming. Present in this sample are about 62,000 clones, 70% to 80% of which were seen just once. Together, the top ten hold about 6.4% of the sample.

Read against the paper, the sample's time point label means: blood 4 weeks post-SBRT, at nephrectomy. The treatment or condition label of this sample denotes: 15 Gy SBRT to primary tumor, nephrectomy 4 weeks later. The samples were obtained from a clinical trial, where primary renal cell carcinomas were treated with 15 Gy stereotactic body radiation therapy and then removed by nephrectomy 4 weeks afterward. To follow tumor-enriched clonotypes, peripheral blood was collected serially from radiation-treated patients at baseline and again at 2 weeks and 4 weeks after SBRT. Every patient had renal cell carcinoma of clear cell pathology. Genomic DNA for TCR sequencing was prepared using the QIAamp DNA Blood Mini Kit (Qiagen). Only samples passing all quality control checks were included in the analyses. Regarding this clone: Its target antigen remains unknown. No much larger clonotype is one base removed from it; base qualities were not supplied.

The junction shows trimming of 4 bases on V and 0 bases on J, and the gene matches do not reach 9 bases of it. In the germline V gene, CDR1 corresponds to LGHNA and CDR2 to YNFKEQ. Its CDR3 holds 17 amino acids, cysteine through phenylalanine. Only CDR3 DNA remains: 51 bases, in frame from the first base. The sample was blood, taken from a patient whose treatment included radiotherapy and nephrectomy. The sequence derives from a man between 60 and 75 years old with renal cell carcinoma. This chain joins TRBV4-2 to TRBJ2-1; a stretch of 7 junction bases matches TRBD2. For the CDR3, the sequence is CASSRGEGRGSYNEQFF. In nucleotides, the sequence is TGTGCCAGCAGCCGCGGGGAGGGGAGGGGCTCCTACAATGAGCAGTTCTTC.